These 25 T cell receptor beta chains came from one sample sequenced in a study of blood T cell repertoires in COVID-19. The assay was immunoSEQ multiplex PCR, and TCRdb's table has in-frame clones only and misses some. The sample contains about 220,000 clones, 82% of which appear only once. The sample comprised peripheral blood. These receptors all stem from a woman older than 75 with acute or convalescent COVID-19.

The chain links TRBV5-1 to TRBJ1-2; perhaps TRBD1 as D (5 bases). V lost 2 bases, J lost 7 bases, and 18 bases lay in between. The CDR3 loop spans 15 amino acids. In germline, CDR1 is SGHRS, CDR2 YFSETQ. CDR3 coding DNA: TGCGCCAGCAGCTTAGCCGGGACTCCGGAGGGTGGCTACACCTTC. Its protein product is CASSLAGTPEGGYTF.

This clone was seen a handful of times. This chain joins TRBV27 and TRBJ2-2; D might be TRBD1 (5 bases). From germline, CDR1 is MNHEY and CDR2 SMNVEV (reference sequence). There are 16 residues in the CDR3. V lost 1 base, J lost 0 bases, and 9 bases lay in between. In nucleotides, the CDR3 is TGTGCCAGCAGTTTATGGGGCGGCACGAACACCGGGGAGCTGTTTTTT. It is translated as CASSLWGGTNTGELFF.

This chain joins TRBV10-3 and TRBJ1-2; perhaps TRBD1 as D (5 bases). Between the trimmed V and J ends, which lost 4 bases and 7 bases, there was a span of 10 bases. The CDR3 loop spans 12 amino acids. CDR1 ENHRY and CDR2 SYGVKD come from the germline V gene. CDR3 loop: CAISVRESGYTF. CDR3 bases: TGTGCCATCAGTGTCAGGGAATCTGGCTACACCTTC.

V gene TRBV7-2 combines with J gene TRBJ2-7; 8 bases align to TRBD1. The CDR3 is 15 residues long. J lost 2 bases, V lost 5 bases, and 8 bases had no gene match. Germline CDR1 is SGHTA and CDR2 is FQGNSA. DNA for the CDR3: TGTGCCAGCAGCACCCGACAGGGGATGACCTACGAGCAGTACTTC. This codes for CASSTRQGMTYEQYF. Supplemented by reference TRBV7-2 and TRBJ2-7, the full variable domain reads GAGVSQSPSNKVTEKGKDVELRCDPISGHTALYWYRQSLGQGLEFLIYFQGNSAPDKSGLPSDRFSAERTGGSVSTLTIQRTQQEDSAVYLCASSTRQGMTYEQYFGPGTRLTVT.

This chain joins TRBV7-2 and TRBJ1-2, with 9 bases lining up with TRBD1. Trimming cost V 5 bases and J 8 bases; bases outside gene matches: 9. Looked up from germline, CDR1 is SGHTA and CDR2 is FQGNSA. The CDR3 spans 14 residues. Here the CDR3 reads CASSPTGGVGGYTF. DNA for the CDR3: TGTGCCAGCAGCCCGACAGGGGGAGTGGGAGGCTACACCTTC.

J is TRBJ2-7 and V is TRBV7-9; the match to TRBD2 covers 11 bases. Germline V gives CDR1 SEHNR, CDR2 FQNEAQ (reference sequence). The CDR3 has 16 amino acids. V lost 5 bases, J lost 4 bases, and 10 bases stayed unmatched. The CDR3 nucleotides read TGTGCCAGCAGCCCAAATCTAGCGGGGGGCCTATACGAGCAGTACTTC. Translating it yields CASSPNLAGGLYEQYF.

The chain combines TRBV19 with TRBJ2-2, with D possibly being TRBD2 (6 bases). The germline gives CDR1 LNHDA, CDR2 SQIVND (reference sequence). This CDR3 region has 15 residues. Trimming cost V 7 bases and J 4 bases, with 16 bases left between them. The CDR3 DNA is TGTGCCAGTAAGGCCCCGGGACTGACCACCGGGGAGCTGTTTTTT. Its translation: CASKAPGLTTGELFF.

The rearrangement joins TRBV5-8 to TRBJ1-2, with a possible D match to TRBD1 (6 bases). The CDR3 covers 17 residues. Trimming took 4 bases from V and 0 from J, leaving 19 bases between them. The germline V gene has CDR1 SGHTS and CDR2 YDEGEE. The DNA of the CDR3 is TGTGCCAGCAGCCTAGATGCAGGGGTCTCTTCTAACTATGGCTACACCTTC. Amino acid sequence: CASSLDAGVSSNYGYTF.

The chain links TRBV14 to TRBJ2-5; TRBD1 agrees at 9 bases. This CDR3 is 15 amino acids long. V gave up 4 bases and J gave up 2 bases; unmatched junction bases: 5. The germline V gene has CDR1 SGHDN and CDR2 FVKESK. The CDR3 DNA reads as TGTGCCAGCAGCCCCTTGACAGGGGGTCAAGAGACCCAGTACTTC. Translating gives CASSPLTGGQETQYF.

The CDR3 bases are TGTGCCAGCAGCCCCTGGAACACTGAAGCTTTCTTT. Residues: CASSPWNTEAFF. The J gene is TRBJ1-1, the V gene TRBV11-2, with D unresolved. The germline CDR1 and CDR2 sequences are SGHAT and FQNNGV. V shed 5 bases and J shed 1 base, with 5 bases lying between them. This CDR3 region has 12 residues.

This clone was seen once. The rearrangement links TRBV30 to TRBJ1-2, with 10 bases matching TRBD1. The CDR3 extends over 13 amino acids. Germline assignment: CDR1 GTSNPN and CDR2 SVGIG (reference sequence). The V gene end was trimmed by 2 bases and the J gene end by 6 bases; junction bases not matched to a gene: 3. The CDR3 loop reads CAWSLGQGDGYTF. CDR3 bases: TGTGCCTGGAGTCTTGGACAGGGGGATGGCTACACCTTC.

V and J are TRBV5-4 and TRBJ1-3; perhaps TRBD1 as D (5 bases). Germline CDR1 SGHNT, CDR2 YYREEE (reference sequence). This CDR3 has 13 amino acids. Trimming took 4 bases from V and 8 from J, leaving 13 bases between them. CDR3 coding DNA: TGTGCCAGCAGCACTGGTGGGGGGGACACCATATATTTT. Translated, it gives CASSTGGGDTIYF.

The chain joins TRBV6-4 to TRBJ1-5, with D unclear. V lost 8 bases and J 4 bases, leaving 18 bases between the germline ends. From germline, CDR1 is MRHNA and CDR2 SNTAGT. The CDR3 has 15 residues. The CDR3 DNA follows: TGTGCCAGCTATCTGGTCGGGGTTCAAAATCAGCCCCAGCATTTT. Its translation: CASYLVGVQNQPQHF.

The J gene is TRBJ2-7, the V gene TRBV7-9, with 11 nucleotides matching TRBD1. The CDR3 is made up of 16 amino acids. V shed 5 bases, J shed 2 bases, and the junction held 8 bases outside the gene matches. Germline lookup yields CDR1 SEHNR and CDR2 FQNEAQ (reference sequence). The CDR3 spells CASSQPGGQGAYEQYF. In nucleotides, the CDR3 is TGTGCCAGCAGCCAACCGGGGGGACAGGGGGCCTACGAGCAGTACTTC.

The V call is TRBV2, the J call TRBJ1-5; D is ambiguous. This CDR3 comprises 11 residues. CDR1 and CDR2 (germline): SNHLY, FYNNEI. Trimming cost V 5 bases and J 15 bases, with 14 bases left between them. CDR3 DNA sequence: TGTGCCAGCAGTTGGTCCGGGAATCCGCATTTT. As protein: CASSWSGNPHF.

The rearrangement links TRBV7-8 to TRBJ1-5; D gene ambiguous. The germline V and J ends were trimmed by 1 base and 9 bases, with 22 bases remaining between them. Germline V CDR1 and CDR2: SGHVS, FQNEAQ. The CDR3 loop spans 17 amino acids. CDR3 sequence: CASSLVIGKGDSWPQHF. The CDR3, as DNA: TGTGCCAGCAGCTTAGTGATAGGCAAAGGTGATAGCTGGCCCCAGCATTTT.

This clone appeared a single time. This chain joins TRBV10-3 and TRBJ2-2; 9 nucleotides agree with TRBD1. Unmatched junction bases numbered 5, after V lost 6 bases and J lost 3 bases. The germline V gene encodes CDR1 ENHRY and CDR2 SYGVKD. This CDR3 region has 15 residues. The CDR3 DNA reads TGTGCCATCAGCATGACAGGGGGGGACACCGGGGAGCTGTTTTTT. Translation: CAISMTGGDTGELFF.

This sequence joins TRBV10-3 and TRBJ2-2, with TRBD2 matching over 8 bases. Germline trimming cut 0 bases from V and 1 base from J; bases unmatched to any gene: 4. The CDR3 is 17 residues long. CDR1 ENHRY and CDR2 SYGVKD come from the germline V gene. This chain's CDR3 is CAISESGAGVNTGELFF. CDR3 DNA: TGTGCCATCAGTGAGTCGGGAGCGGGGGTGAACACCGGGGAGCTGTTTTTT.

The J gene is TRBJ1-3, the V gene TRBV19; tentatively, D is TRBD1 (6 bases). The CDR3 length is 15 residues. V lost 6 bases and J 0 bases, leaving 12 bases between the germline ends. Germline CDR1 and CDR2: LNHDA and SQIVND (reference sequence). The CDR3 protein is CASSSQGSSGNTIYF. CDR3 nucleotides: TGTGCCAGTAGCTCCCAGGGGAGCTCTGGAAACACCATATATTTT.

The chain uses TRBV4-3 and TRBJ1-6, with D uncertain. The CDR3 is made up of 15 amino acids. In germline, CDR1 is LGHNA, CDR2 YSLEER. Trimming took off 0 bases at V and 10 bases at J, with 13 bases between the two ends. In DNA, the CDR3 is TGCGCCAGCAGCCAAGATCTCGTATACGGGTCACCCCTCCACTTT. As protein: CASSQDLVYGSPLHF.

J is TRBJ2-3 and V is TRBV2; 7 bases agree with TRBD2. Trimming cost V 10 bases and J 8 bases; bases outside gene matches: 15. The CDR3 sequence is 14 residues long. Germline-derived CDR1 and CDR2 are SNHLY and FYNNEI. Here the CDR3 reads CAKSGAGVWGTQYF. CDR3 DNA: TGTGCCAAAAGCGGGGCGGGAGTCTGGGGTACGCAGTATTTT.

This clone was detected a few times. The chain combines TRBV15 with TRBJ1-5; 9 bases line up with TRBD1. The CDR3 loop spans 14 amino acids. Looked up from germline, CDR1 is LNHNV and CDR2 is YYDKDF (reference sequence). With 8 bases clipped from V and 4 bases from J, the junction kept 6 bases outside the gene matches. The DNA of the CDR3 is TGTGCCACCGATAGGGACAGGGTTAATCAGCCCCAGCATTTT. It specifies CATDRDRVNQPQHF.

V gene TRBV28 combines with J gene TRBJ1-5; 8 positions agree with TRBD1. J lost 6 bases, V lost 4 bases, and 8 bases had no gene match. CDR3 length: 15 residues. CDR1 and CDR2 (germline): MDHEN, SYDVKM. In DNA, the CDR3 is TGTGCCAGCAGTTCTCCCCTCCAGGGGGCTCAGCCCCAGCATTTT. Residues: CASSSPLQGAQPQHF.

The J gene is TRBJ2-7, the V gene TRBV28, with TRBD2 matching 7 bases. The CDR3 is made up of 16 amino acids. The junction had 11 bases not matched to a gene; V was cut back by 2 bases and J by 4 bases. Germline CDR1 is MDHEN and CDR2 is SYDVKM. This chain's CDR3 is CASSLRAGRAGYEQYF. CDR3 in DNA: TGTGCCAGCAGTTTAAGGGCAGGCCGAGCGGGATACGAGCAGTACTTC. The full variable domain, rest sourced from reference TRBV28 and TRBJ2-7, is DVKVTQSSRYLVKRTGEKVFLECVQDMDHENMFWYRQDPGLGLRLIYFSYDVKMKEKGDIPEGYSVSREKKERFSLILESASTNQTSMYLCASSLRAGRAGYEQYFGPGTRLTVT.

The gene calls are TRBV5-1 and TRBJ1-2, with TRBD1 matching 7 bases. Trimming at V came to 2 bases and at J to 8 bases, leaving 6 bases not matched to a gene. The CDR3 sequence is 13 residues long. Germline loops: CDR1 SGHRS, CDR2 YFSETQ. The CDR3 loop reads CASSLSGTAGYTF. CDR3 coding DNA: TGCGCCAGCAGCTTATCCGGGACAGCGGGCTACACCTTC.